The 3 T cell receptor beta chains presented below share a single source sample, sequenced in a study of blood T cell repertoires in COVID-19. The method was immunoSEQ multiplex PCR; TCRdb's version includes in-frame clones alone and lacks a portion of them. The data contain roughly 200,000 clones, approximately 85% of them seen just once; the ten biggest clones take up roughly 8%. Sequencing was performed on peripheral blood. Receptors were obtained from an older woman with acute or convalescent COVID-19.

The CDR3 DNA reads as TGTGCCAGCAGCCTCTTCCAGGGGGCCACCCAGGAGGCTTTCTTT. Its protein product is CASSLFQGATQEAFF. The genes are TRBV7-2 and TRBJ1-1, with 8 bases fitting TRBD1. V gave up 5 bases and J gave up 11 bases; unmatched junction bases: 16. The CDR3 runs 15 residues. The V gene's germline CDR1 is SGHTA and CDR2 FQGNSA.

This sequence joins TRBV27 and TRBJ1-4, with TRBD1 matching over 8 bases. Germline-derived CDR1 and CDR2 are MNHEY and SMNVEV (reference sequence). The CDR3 runs to 14 residues. Trimming removed 6 bases from V and 3 bases from J; junction bases left unmatched: 3. The DNA of the CDR3 is TGTGCCAGCAGGAAGACAGGGGCTAATGAAAAACTGTTTTTT. Its translation is CASRKTGANEKLFF. Full variable domain (missing parts from reference TRBV27 and TRBJ1-4): EAQVTQNPRYLITVTGKKLTVTCSQNMNHEYMSWYRQDPGLGLRQIYYSMNVEVTDKGDVPEGYKVSRKEKRNFPLILESPSPNQTSLYFCASRKTGANEKLFFGSGTQLSVL.

This chain links TRBV9 with TRBJ2-1; no reliable D call. The CDR3 has 15 amino acids. The germline V gene encodes CDR1 SGDLS and CDR2 YYNGEE. Deletions cut 0 bases from V and 9 bases from J, with 16 bases between. The DNA for the CDR3 is TGTGCCAGCAGCGTAGGTTCTAGAACCATAACTGAGCAGTTCTTC. Protein: CASSVGSRTITEQFF. Full variable domain (rest looked up from reference TRBV9 and TRBJ2-1): DSGVTQTPKHLITATGQRVTLRCSPRSGDLSVYWYQQSLDQGLQFLIQYYNGEERAKGNILERFSAQQFPDLHSELNLSSLELGDSALYFCASSVGSRTITEQFFGPGTRLTVL.